This TCR beta chain is from a study of CD8 T cells in Susac syndrome. Study-wide findings and caveats: The study recognized that the number of individuals in its TCR sequencing and HLA analysis was relatively small.

Sequencing of TCR beta was performed on blood CD8+ T cells and on blood CD4+ T cells. While CD8+ and CD4+ T cells were isolated negatively, TEMRA cells were enriched by FACS. CDR3 length equals 12 residues. Trimming left V 8 bases short and J 3 bases short, with 14 bases between. The germline V gene encodes CDR1 GTSNPN and CDR2 SVGIG (reference sequence). This clonotype was picked up one time. The antigen is unknown. It was with random hexamers that roughly 0.45 to 1 ug RNA was reverse transcribed. With immunoSEQ multiplex PCR, TCR beta CDR3 was amplified across 54 Vbeta and 13 Jbeta. TCRdb used MiXCR to reprocess the immunoSEQ multiplex PCR reads, holding one entry per CDR3 protein. The sample holds some 110,000 distinct CDR3 sequences, approximately 93% seen once.

This chain joins TRBV30 and TRBJ2-7; perhaps TRBD2 as D (5 bases). Sample: CD4+ T cells from PBMCs. The TCR sequence derives from a human donor with multiple sclerosis. CDR3 nucleotide sequence: TGTGCCGGCGGCGGACGGGACTACGAGCAGTACTTC. This codes for CAGGGRDYEQYF.